This T cell receptor beta chain stems from a study of early T cells in non-severe SARS-CoV-2 infection. In the study overall: Investigators sequenced bulk RNA drawn from unsorted whole blood, and chains remained unpaired.

There are 15 residues in the CDR3. Germline trimming cut 10 bases from V and 6 bases from J; bases unmatched to any gene: 12. Per the germline V gene, CDR1 is MNHEY and CDR2 is SMNVEV (reference sequence). MiXCR was run by TCRdb on the 5' RACE reads, yielding one entry per CDR3 protein. The sample consists of more than 50,000 distinct CDR3 sequences, roughly 12% of them appearing once. Sequencing was performed on whole blood, taken at baseline. The V call is TRBV27, the J call TRBJ2-1; 10 nucleotides agree with TRBD1. The source of this sequence is an adult who was a healthcare worker with PCR-confirmed SARS-CoV-2 infection or an uninfected control (not recorded which). CDR3 DNA sequence: TGTGCCACCGGAAACCTCGGACAGGGGGTCAATGAGCAGTTCTTC. Translated, it gives CATGNLGQGVNEQFF.